This T cell receptor beta chain was captured in a study of graft-versus-host responses after intestinal transplantation (dated by TCRdb to 2020 to 2023). Notes on the research overall: The transplants that recipients received were multivisceral, liver-intestinal, or isolated intestinal. Bulk TCR-beta CDR3 sequencing was used to track graft-versus-host and host-versus-graft alloreactive T cell clones in the graft, circulation and bone marrow after intestinal transplantation. Samples from a few later patients were sequenced in-house on an Illumina MiSeq with MiXCR processing rather than by the commercial service. Donor T cell macrochimerism was defined as a peak of at least 4% donor T cells among recipient peripheral blood mononuclear cells. Of the roughly 24 intestinal transplant recipients enrolled in the cohort, one of whom was a retransplant, a few patients without pretransplant specimens were excluded. Every recipient was given anti-thymocyte globulin induction, followed by roughly 3 years of maintenance tacrolimus and steroids. To identify alloreactive clones, pre-transplant mixed lymphocyte reaction products were sequenced and then compared with unstimulated pre-transplant donor and recipient T cells.

Broader findings and caveats from the paper: Early after transplant, declines in HvG clones were associated with peak levels of circulating GvH clones. In patients with donor T cell macrochimerism, the allografts had high GvH to HvG T cell clonal ratios. GvH clones turned up in recipient bone marrow, with some appearing earlier in ileal mucosa or blood, a pattern consistent with an intestinal mucosal origin. The relatively low number and heterogeneity of intestinal transplant patients limited the conclusions.

Libraries were prepared through the immunoSEQ multiplex PCR assay. For most patients, genomic DNA was subjected to high-throughput TCR-beta CDR3 sequencing by Adaptive Biotechnologies. Concerning the study's data processing: Adaptive's ImmunoSEQ software supplied the TCR sequencing data for approximately 18 patients, while MiXCR and VDJtools were used to process three other patients. CDR3 nucleotide sequences shared by donor and recipient were removed because the origin of these sequences could not be assigned. To count as alloreactive, a clone needed at least 2-fold expansion over unstimulated cells and a minimum CFSE-low frequency of 0.002% (template counts) or 0.001% (read counts). Clones were considered mappable if detected in sequenced pre-transplant spleen, lymph node, or MLR CFSE-low populations of the donor or recipient. The cumulative frequency of alloreactive clones was calculated as a percentage of all sequences, weighted by copy number. TCRdb re-hosts the immuneACCESS table, in-frame sequences only. Its copies lack some clones; in the studies checked, an unresolved V gene accounts for under half of them, and the cause for the rest is not known. V and J calls and clone size follow that table, whereas D and trimming were derived from the DNA. The sample table lists 95,000 to 100,000 clones, around 88% of them with a count of one. The top ten clonotypes cover roughly 1.4% of the sample.

Blood samples were collected up to 4 times in the first month after transplant and then at least monthly when available. In the germline V gene (reference sequence), CDR1 corresponds to MNHEY and CDR2 to SMNVEV. Between the V and J ends, shortened by 0 bases and 4 bases respectively, the junction contains 12 bases. The CDR3 covers 15 residues, taking in both the cysteine and the phenylalanine. Only CDR3 DNA is held: 45 bases, read in frame from base 1. Of note for this clone: Its target antigen remains unknown. The record has no base qualities; no much larger clone is one base away.

Sequencing used PBMCs, obtained 255 days after intestinal transplant. The sequence was collected from a human patient who received an intestinal transplant, so some T cells may come from the graft donor. The sequence links TRBV27 to TRBJ1-2; TRBD1 is possibly the D segment (6 matching bases). For the CDR3, the sequence is CASSLSTTGSYGYTF. The bases read TGTGCCAGCAGTTTATCGACGACAGGTAGCTATGGCTACACCTTC.